The T cell receptor beta chain described here comes from a study of T cell responses to AZD1222 COVID-19 vaccine. Study-wide context: Pooled samples include second doses given at about 4 or 12 weeks.

Produced via immunoSEQ multiplex PCR; TCRdb's table is partial and in-frame only. Of roughly 130,000 clones in the sample, around 90% were seen once. V shed 0 bases and J 0 bases; nucleotides not matched to a gene: 4. Germline-derived CDR1 and CDR2 are MGHRA and YSYEKL. CDR3 length: 17 amino acids. This clone was seen only once. Its antigen remains unidentified. Findings of the study overall: Regions 160-218 and 743-854 held dominance among vaccine-associated CD4 TCRs, which spanned spike. Females made up more of the donors, who were largely white British, and clonal diversity may have come out too low. Only after the peak T cell response were repertoires sampled.

This sample comprised peripheral blood, obtained on day 0 of AZD1222 vaccination. The V call is TRBV4-1, the J call TRBJ1-3; 8 nucleotides agree with TRBD1. The receptor was derived from an adult in good health. CDR3 loop: CASSQEAGGHSGNTIYF. In nucleotides, the CDR3 is TGCGCCAGCAGCCAAGAAGCAGGGGGCCACTCTGGAAACACCATATATTTT.